These 4 T cell receptor beta chains were all obtained from the same sample, sequenced in a study of technical replicates of blood from a few donors. Libraries were prepared by immunoSEQ multiplex PCR; TCRdb keeps only in-frame clonotypes and omits some of them. The table records 60,000 to 70,000 clones, 95% to 98% of them present only once. Sequenced sample: T cells isolated from PBMCs. These TCRs come from a human donor in good health.

The chain employs TRBV7-9 and TRBJ1-3; D perhaps matches TRBD1 (5 bases). V lost 6 bases, J lost 8 bases, and 17 bases lay in between. The CDR3 runs to 14 residues. The germline gives CDR1 SEHNR, CDR2 FQNEAQ (reference sequence). This chain's CDR3 is CASSFQGKSDTIYF. Written as DNA, the CDR3 is TGTGCCAGCAGTTTCCAGGGTAAATCGGACACCATATATTTT.

This chain joins TRBV7-2 and TRBJ2-7, with D maybe TRBD2 (5 bases). V was clipped by 5 bases and J by 2 bases, with 16 bases between them. From germline, CDR1 is SGHTA and CDR2 FQGNSA. CDR3 size: 15 residues. The CDR3: CASSLPQAAAYEQYF. Here the CDR3 DNA reads TGTGCCAGCAGCCTCCCTCAAGCGGCGGCCTACGAGCAGTACTTC.

The J gene is TRBJ1-1, the V gene TRBV20-1, with D possibly matching TRBD1 (5 bases). With 1 base removed from V and 5 bases from J, the gap between germline ends came to 5 bases. The V gene's germline CDR1 is DFQATT and CDR2 SNEGSKA (reference sequence). This CDR3 comprises 11 residues. CDR3 region: CSARAGTEAFF. CDR3 coding DNA: TGCAGTGCTAGAGCAGGGACTGAAGCTTTCTTT.

J is TRBJ2-7 and V is TRBV2; 7 positions match TRBD1. The CDR3 contains 13 residues. Trimming took 6 bases from V and 2 from J; bases not matched to a gene: 4. Per the germline V gene, CDR1 is SNHLY and CDR2 is FYNNEI. In nucleotides, the CDR3 is TGTGCCAGCAGAGGGGACAGCCCCTACGAGCAGTACTTC. Encoded protein: CASRGDSPYEQYF. The whole variable domain, filled in from reference TRBV2 and TRBJ2-7, reads EPEVTQTPSHQVTQMGQEVILRCVPISNHLYFYWYRQILGQKVEFLVSFYNNEISEKSEIFDDQFSVERPDGSNFTLKIRSTKLEDSAMYFCASRGDSPYEQYFGPGTRLTVT.